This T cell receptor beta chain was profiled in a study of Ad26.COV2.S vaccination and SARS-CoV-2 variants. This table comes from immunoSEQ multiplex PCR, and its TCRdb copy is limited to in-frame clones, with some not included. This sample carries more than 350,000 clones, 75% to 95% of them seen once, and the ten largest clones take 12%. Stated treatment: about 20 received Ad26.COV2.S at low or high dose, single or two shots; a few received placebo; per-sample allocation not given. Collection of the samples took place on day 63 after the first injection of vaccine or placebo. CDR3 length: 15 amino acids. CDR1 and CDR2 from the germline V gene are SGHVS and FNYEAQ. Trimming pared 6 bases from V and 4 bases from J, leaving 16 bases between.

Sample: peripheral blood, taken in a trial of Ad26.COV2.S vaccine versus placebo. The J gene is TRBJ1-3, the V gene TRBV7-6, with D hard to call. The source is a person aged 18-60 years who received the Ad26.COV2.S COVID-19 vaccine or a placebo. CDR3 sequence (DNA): TGTGCCAGCAGGGGTCTTCGGGAAAGAGGAAACACCATATATTTT. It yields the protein CASRGLRERGNTIYF. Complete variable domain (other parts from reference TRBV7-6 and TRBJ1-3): GAGVSQSPRYKVTKRGQDVALRCDPISGHVSLYWYRQALGQGPEFLTYFNYEAQQDKSGLPNDRFSAERPEGSISTLTIQRTEQRDSAMYRCASRGLRERGNTIYFGEGSWLTVV.